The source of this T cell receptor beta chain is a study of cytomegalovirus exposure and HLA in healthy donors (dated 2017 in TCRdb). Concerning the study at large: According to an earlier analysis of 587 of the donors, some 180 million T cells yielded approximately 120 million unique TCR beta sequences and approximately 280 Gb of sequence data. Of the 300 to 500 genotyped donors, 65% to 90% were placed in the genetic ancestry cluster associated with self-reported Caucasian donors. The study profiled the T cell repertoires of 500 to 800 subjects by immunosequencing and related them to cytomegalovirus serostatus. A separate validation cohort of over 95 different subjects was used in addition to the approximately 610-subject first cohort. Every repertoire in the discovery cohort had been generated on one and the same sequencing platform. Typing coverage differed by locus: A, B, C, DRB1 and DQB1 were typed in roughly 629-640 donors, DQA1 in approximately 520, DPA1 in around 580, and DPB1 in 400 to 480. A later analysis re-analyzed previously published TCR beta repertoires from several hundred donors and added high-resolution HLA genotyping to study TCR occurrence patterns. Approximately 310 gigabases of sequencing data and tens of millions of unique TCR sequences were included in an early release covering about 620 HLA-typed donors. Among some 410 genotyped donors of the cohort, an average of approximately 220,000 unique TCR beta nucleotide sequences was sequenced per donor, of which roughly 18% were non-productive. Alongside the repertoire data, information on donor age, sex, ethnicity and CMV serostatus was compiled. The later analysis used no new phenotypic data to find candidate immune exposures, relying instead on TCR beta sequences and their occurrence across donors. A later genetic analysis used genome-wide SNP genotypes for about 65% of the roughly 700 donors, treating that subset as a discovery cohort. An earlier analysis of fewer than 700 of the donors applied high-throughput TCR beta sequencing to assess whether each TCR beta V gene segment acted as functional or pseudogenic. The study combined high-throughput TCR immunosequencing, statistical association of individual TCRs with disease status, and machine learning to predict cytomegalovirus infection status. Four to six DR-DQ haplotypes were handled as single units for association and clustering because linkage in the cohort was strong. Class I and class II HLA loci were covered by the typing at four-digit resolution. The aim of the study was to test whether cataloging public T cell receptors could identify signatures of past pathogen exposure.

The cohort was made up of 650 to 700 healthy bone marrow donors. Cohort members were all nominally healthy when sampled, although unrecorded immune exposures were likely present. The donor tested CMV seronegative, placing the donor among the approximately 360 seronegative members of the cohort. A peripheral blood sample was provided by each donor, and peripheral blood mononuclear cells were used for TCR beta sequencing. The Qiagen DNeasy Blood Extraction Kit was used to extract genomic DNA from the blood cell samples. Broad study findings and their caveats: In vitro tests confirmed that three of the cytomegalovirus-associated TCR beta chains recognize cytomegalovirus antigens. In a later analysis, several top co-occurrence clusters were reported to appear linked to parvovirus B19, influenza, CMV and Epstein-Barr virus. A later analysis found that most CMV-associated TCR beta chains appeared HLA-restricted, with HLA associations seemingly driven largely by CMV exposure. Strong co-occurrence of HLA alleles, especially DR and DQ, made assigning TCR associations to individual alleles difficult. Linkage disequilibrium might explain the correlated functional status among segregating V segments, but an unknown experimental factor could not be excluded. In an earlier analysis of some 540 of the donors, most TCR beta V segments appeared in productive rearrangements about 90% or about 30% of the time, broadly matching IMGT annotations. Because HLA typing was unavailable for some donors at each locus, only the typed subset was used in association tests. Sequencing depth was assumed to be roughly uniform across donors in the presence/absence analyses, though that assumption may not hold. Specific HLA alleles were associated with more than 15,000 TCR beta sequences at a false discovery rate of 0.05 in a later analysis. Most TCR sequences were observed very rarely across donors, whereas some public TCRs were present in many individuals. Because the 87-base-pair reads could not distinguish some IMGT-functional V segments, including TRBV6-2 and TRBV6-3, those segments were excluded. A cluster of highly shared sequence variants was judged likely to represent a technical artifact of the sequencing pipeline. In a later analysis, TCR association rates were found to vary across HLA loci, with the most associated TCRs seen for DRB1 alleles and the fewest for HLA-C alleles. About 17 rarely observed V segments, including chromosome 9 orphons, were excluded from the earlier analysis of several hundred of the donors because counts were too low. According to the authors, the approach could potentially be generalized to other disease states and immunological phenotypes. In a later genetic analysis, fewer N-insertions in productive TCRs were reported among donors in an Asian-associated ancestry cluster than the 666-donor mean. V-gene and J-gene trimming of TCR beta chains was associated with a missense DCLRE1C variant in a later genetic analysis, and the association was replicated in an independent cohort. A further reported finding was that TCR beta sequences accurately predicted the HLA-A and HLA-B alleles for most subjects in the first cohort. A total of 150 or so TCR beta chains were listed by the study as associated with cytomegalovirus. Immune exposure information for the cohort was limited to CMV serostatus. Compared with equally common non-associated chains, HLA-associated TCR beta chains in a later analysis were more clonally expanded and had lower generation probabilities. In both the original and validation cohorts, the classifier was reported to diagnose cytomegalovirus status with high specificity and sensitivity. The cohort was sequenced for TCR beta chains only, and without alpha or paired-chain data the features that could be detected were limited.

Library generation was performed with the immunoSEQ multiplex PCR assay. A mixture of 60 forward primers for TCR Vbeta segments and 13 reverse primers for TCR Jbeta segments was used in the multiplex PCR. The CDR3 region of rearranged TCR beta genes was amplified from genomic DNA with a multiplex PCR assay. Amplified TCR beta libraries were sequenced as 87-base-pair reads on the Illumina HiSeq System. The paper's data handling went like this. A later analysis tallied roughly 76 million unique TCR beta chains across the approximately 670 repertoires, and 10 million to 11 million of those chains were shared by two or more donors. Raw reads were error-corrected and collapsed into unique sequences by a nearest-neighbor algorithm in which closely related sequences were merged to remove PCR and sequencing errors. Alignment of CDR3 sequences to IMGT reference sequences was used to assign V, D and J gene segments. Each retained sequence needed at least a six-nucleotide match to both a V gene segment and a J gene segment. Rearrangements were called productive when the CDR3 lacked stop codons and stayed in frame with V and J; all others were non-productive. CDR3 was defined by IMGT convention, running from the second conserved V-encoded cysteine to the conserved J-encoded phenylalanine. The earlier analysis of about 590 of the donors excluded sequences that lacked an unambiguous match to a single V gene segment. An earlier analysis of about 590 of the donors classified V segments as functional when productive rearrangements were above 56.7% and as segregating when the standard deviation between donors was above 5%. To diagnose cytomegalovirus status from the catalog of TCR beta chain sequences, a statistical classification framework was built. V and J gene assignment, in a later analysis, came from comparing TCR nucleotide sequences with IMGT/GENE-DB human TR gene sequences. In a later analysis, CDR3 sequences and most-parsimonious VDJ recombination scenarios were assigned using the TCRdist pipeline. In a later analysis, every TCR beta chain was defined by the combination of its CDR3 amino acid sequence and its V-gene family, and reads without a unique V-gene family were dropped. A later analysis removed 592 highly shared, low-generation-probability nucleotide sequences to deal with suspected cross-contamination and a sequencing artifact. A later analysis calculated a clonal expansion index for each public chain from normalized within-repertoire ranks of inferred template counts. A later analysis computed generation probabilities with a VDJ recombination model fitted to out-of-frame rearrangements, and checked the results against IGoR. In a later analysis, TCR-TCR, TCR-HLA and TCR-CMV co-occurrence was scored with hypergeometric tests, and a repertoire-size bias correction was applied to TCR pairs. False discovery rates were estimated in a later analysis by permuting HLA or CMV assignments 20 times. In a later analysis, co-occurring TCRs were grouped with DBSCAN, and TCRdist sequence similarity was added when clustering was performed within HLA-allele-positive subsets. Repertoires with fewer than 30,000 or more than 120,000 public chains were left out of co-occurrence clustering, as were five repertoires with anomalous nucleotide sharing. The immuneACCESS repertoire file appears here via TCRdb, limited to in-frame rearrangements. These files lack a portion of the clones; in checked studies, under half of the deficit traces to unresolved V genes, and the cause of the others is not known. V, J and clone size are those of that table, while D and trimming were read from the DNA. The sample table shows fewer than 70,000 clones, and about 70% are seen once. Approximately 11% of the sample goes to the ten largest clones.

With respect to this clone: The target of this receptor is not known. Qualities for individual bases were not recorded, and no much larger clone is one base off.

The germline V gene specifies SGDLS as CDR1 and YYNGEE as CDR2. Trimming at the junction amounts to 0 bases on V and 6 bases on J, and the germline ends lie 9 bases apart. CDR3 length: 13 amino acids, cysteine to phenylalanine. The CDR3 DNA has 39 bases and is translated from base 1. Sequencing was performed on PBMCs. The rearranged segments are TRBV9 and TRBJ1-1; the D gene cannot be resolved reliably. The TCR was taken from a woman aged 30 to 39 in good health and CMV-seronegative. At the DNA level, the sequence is TGTGCCAGCAGCGTAGGAGGCAGACCTGAAGCTTTCTTT. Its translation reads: CASSVGGRPEAFF.